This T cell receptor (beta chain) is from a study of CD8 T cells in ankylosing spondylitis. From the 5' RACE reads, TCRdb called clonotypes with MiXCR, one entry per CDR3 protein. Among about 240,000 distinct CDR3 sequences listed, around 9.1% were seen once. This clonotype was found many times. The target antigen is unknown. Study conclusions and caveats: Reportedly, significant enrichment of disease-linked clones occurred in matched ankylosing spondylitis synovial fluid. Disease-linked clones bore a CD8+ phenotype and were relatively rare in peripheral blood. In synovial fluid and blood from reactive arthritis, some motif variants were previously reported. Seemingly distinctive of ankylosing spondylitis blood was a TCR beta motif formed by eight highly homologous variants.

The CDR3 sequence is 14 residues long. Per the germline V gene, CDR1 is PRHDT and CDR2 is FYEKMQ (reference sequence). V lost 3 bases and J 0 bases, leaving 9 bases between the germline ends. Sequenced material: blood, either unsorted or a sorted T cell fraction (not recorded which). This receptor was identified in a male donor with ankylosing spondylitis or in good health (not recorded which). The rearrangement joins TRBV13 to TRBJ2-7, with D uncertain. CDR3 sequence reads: CASSFLGSSYEQYF. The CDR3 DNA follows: TGTGCCAGCAGCTTTCTCGGTAGCTCCTACGAGCAGTACTTC.